This T cell receptor beta chain stems from a study of blood T cell repertoires in COVID-19. Overall study context: Collection of acute and convalescent COVID-19 samples took place in the United States, Italy and Spain.

Concerning this clone itself: The sample carries other DNA sequences with the same CDR3.

Looked up from germline, CDR1 is MNHEY and CDR2 is SVGAGI. V was shortened by 5 bases and J by 1 base, with 6 bases between the two germline ends. The CDR3 loop spans 13 amino acids. Participant ages covered about 18 to 90 years across about two dozen US areas. Assignments of participants to cohorts depended upon their own reported clinical history. Data came from immunoSEQ multiplex PCR; TCRdb stores just in-frame clones and leaves some out. The repertoire holds approximately 190,000 clones, 84% seen once, with 3% to 3.5% in the top ten. The chain links TRBV6-5 to TRBJ1-5; no clear D gene. What was sequenced was PBMCs or T cells enriched from blood (not recorded which). The origin of this receptor is a woman between 25 and 40 years old who had been exposed to COVID-19. In DNA, the CDR3 is TGTGCCAGCAGTCCACGGAGCAATCAGCCCCAGCATTTT. Protein product: CASSPRSNQPQHF.